Listed below are T cell receptor beta chains from one sample, sequenced in a study of CD8 T cells in ankylosing spondylitis. From the 5' RACE reads, TCRdb called clonotypes with MiXCR, one entry per CDR3 protein. The sample yields around 280,000 distinct CDR3 sequences, 20% seen once. The specimen was blood, either unsorted or a sorted T cell fraction (not recorded which). The receptors were gathered from a male donor with ankylosing spondylitis or in good health (not recorded which). The CDR3 runs from the conserved cysteine through the conserved F or W. Each record gives: V gene, clone size, D gene, J gene, CDR3 DNA, CDR3 protein. D genes are given only for firm matches. Clone size is stated in some rows and not others, as once, few, many or a class when expanded.

TRBV5-1	few	.	TRBJ2-2	TGCGCCAGCAGCTTGGTTCAAGGAGGCGAGGGGGAGCTGTTTTTT	CASSLVQGGEGELFF
TRBV20-1	few	TRBD1	TRBJ1-1	TGCAGCGTTATCGGTTGGGACAGGGGGCTTGATGAAGCTTTCTTT	CSVIGWDRGLDEAFF
TRBV24-1	many	.	TRBJ1-3	TGTGCCACCAGTGATTTGCAGCAGGGTCCTGGAAACACCATATATTTT	CATSDLQQGPGNTIYF
TRBV3-1	.	TRBD1	TRBJ1-6	TGTGCCAGCAGCCAAGCCGGGACAGGGACTTCACCCCTCCACTTT	CASSQAGTGTSPLHF
TRBV6-5	.	.	TRBJ2-1	TGTGCCAGCAGTTACTCTTATGACCCGGCCTACGGGCAGTTCTTC	CASSYSYDPAYGQFF
TRBV9	.	TRBD2	TRBJ2-1	TGTGCCAGCAGCGAATTACCACCGGGACTAGCCGACTATGAGCAGTTCTTC	CASSELPPGLADYEQFF
TRBV12-3/TRBV12-4	few	TRBD1	TRBJ2-1	TGTGCCAGCAGGACCCTGGGACAGGGTGCCTACAATGAGCAGTTCTTC	CASRTLGQGAYNEQFF
TRBV20-1	.	.	TRBJ2-5	TGCAGCCCCTACGGTCAAGAGACCCAGTACTTC	CSPYGQETQYF
TRBV5-5	few	TRBD2	TRBJ2-1	TGTGCCAGCAGCTACCAAGCGGGATCCTACAATGAGCAGTTCTTC	CASSYQAGSYNEQFF
TRBV6-5	.	.	TRBJ2-2	TGTGCCAGCAGTATTACTCGGGCGAACACCGGGGAGCTGTTTTTT	CASSITRANTGELFF
TRBV11-2	many	TRBD2	TRBJ2-3	TGTGCCAGCAGCTTAATAGCGGGAGTTGGAGATACGCAGTATTTT	CASSLIAGVGDTQYF
TRBV10-3	.	.	TRBJ2-6	TGTGCCATCAGTGAGAATGGCAGGGGAGGCTCTGGGGCCAACGTCCTGACTTTC	CAISENGRGGSGANVLTF
TRBV12-3/TRBV12-4	many	.	TRBJ1-5	TGTGCCAGTACAGAGCTTAGCAATCAGCCCCAGCATTTT	CASTELSNQPQHF
TRBV5-1	few	TRBD2	TRBJ2-5	TGCGCCAGCAGCTCCGGACTAGCCACAAAGGAGACCCAGTACTTC	CASSSGLATKETQYF
TRBV6-1	.	TRBD2	TRBJ2-3	TGTGCCAGCAGCCTGGGGACTAGCGGGATCAGGACGCAGTATTTT	CASSLGTSGIRTQYF
TRBV5-1	.	.	TRBJ2-5	TGCGCCAGCACCACTATCGGGATACAAGAGACCCAGTACTTC	CASTTIGIQETQYF
TRBV28	.	TRBD1	TRBJ2-1	TGTGCCAGCAGTACCCGGACAGGGTTCCGCTCCTACAATGAGCAGTTCTTC	CASSTRTGFRSYNEQFF
TRBV12-3/TRBV12-4	.	.	TRBJ2-3	TGTGCCAGCAGACCCGGGGCTTCTAGCACAGATACGCAGTATTTT	CASRPGASSTDTQYF
TRBV11-2	few	.	TRBJ2-3	TGTGCCAGCAGCTTAGTTTGGGCAGATACGCAGTATTTT	CASSLVWADTQYF
TRBV7-8	few	.	TRBJ1-6	TGTGCCAGCAGCCAGAATCTGGGGCAGAATTATTCACCCCTCCACTTT	CASSQNLGQNYSPLHF
TRBV5-1	.	TRBD2	TRBJ2-1	TGCGCCAGCAGCTTGGTCCTAGCGGGAGAGGGTGAGCAGTTCTTC	CASSLVLAGEGEQFF
TRBV10-2	few	.	TRBJ1-3	TGCGCCAGCCTTCACAACTTATTGGGGGGAAACACCATATATTTT	CASLHNLLGGNTIYF
TRBV12-3/TRBV12-4	.	.	TRBJ2-1	TGTGCCAGCAGTCAAAGAGGACAGTCCACCTACAATGAGCAGTTCTTC	CASSQRGQSTYNEQFF
TRBV5-1	many	.	TRBJ2-4	TGCGCCAGCAGCCTGGGCAGGGGTACAAACATTCAGTACTTC	CASSLGRGTNIQYF
TRBV10-3	many	TRBD1	TRBJ2-3	TGTGCCATTCGACAGGGGGAACGGGATACGCAGTATTTT	CAIRQGERDTQYF
TRBV12-3/TRBV12-4	once	.	TRBJ2-4	TGTGCCAGCAGTCTCGGGACTGCCGGCAAAAACATTCAGTGCTTC	CASSLGTAGKNIQCF
TRBV4-2	few	.	TRBJ1-2	TGTGCCAGCAGCCAGGCAGGAATCTATGGCTACACCTTC	CASSQAGIYGYTF
TRBV12-3/TRBV12-4	many	.	TRBJ1-5	TGTGCCAGCAGTTTAGATGGGGGGGGCAATCAGCCCCAGCATTTT	CASSLDGGGNQPQHF
TRBV7-2	few	.	TRBJ2-1	TGTGCCAGCAGCTCGATAGCATCTAGCCATGAGCAGTTCTTC	CASSSIASSHEQFF
TRBV27	.	.	TRBJ2-5	TGTGCCAGCAGTTTATCAGCGGTTTCATGGGAGACCCAGTACTTC	CASSLSAVSWETQYF
TRBV10-3	.	.	TRBJ1-2	TGTGCCATCAGTGAGTCATCGACGTCAGGTGTTGGCTACACCTTC	CAISESSTSGVGYTF
TRBV7-3	many	.	TRBJ2-3	TGTGCCAGCAGCCAAGACAGGAGCACAGATACGCAGTATTTT	CASSQDRSTDTQYF
TRBV30	.	TRBD1	TRBJ1-2	TGTGCCTGGAACGGGGACAGGGATAACTATGGCTACACCTTC	CAWNGDRDNYGYTF
TRBV6-1	.	TRBD1	TRBJ2-1	TGTGCCAGCACAAGACAGGGCGCTCGAAATGAGCAGTTCTTC	CASTRQGARNEQFF
TRBV6-5	few	.	TRBJ2-3	TGTGCCAGCAGTTACAGTCTGTCTAGCGTCGGCACAGATACGCAGTATTTT	CASSYSLSSVGTDTQYF
TRBV12-3/TRBV12-4	few	.	TRBJ2-5	TGTGCCAGCAGTGAACAGAACCAAGAGACCCAGTACTTC	CASSEQNQETQYF
TRBV7-3	.	.	TRBJ2-2	TGTGCCAGCAGCTCCCAGGGTCAGTCCGGGGAGCTGTTTTTT	CASSSQGQSGELFF
TRBV10-3	.	.	TRBJ2-3	TGTGCCATCAGCGTCCGGGGCACAGATACGCAGTATTTT	CAISVRGTDTQYF
TRBV10-3	many	.	TRBJ2-1	TGTGCCGCCAGTTGGGGCTCCTACAATGAGCAGTTCTTC	CAASWGSYNEQFF
TRBV6-2/TRBV6-3	few	.	TRBJ2-3	TGTGCCAGCAGTTACAGAGAAGCAGTCACAGATACGCAGTATTTT	CASSYREAVTDTQYF